What follows are 14 T cell receptor beta chains derived from one specimen sequenced in a study of CD8+CD57+ T cells in acquired aplastic anemia. Investigators profiled TCR beta VDJ and CDR3 from genomic DNA template. TCRdb analysed the reads with MiXCR anew, one entry per CDR3 protein. The profile shows around 200,000 distinct CDR3 sequences, over 60% of them singletons. Sequencing input: sorted CD4+, CD8+, or CD8+CD57+ T cells (not recorded which) from PBMCs. The receptor source for this set is a human donor in good health.

The genes are TRBV20-1 and TRBJ2-1; 11 bases are a match to TRBD2. V lost 5 bases to trimming and J lost 7 bases; unmatched junction nucleotides: 1. Germline V gene data show CDR1 as DFQATT and CDR2 as SNEGSKA (reference sequence). The CDR3 extends over 12 amino acids. DNA of the CDR3: TGCAGTGCTTTAGCGGGGGGGAATGAGCAGTTCTTC. Translating gives CSALAGGNEQFF.

The rearrangement uses TRBV7-6 and TRBJ2-7; D tentatively reads TRBD1 or TRBD2 (5 bases each). Trimming shortened V by 2 bases and J by 6 bases, and 8 bases separated the two germline ends. The CDR3 is 12 amino acids. The V gene's germline CDR1 is SGHVS and CDR2 FNYEAQ. CDR3 loop: CASSLSGGEQYF. CDR3 in DNA: TGTGCCAGCAGCTTATCTGGGGGCGAGCAGTACTTC.

The V and J genes are TRBV9 and TRBJ2-7, with TRBD2 matching 8 bases. V lost 1 base to trimming and J lost 3 bases; unmatched junction nucleotides: 9. CDR3 length equals 16 residues. Per the germline V gene, CDR1 is SGDLS and CDR2 is YYNGEE. The DNA of the CDR3 is TGTGCCAGCAGCGTAACGGGGGGACTAGGTTACTACGAGCAGTACTTC. Protein: CASSVTGGLGYYEQYF.

For this clonotype: A junction boundary mismatches the germline segment, possibly from a read error. V and J are TRBV20-1 and TRBJ2-5, with D perhaps matching TRBD2 (6 bases). The CDR3 consists of 12 residues. Germline CDR1 and CDR2: DFQATT and SNEGSKA (reference sequence). The CDR3 nucleotides read TGCAGTGCTGGACTAACGGGAGAGGCCCAGTACTTC. Translating it yields CSAGLTGEAQYF.

This clonotype was observed at least ten times. The genes are TRBV19 and TRBJ2-7, with D unclear. The V end was cut by 5 bases, the J end by 5 bases, with 7 bases between. This CDR3 region has 11 residues. CDR1 is LNHDA, CDR2 SQIVND, per germline (reference sequence). The CDR3 region has the DNA TGTGCCAGTAGTCCGCACGACGAGCAGTACTTC. It yields the protein CASSPHDEQYF.

CDR3 nucleotides: TGTGCCAGCAGCCAAGAAAGATGGGACAGGACATACTACGAGCAGTACTTC. Translated, it gives CASSQERWDRTYYEQYF. The chain uses TRBV14 and TRBJ2-7; 8 bases are a match to TRBD1. The CDR3 has 17 residues. From germline, CDR1 is SGHDN and CDR2 FVKESK. The junction had 10 bases not matched to a gene; V was cut back by 0 bases and J by 3 bases.

The chain is built from TRBV5-8 and TRBJ1-5; D gene ambiguous. CDR3 length: 14 amino acids. Per germline, CDR1 SGHTS and CDR2 YDEGEE. The V end was cut by 0 bases, the J end by 6 bases, with 10 bases between. CDR3 sequence reads: CASSLAVGFQPQHF. The DNA of the CDR3 is TGTGCCAGCAGCTTGGCGGTGGGGTTTCAGCCCCAGCATTTT.

The V call is TRBV10-3, the J call TRBJ2-7, with 10 bases aligning to TRBD1. The V segment lost 7 bases and the J segment 2 bases; nucleotides outside the gene matches: 5. The germline V gene has CDR1 ENHRY and CDR2 SYGVKD. This CDR3 has 14 amino acids. CDR3 sequence: CAINPGQGTYEQYF. CDR3 DNA: TGTGCCATCAACCCGGGACAGGGGACCTACGAGCAGTACTTC.

This clonotype occurred many times. This sequence joins TRBV27 and TRBJ2-7, with 10 bases identical to TRBD1. The V gene's germline CDR1 is MNHEY and CDR2 SMNVEV (reference sequence). The CDR3 length is 15 residues. Trimming at V came to 0 bases and at J to 2 bases, leaving 1 base not matched to a gene. The CDR3 is CASSLSGQGAYEQYF. The DNA of the CDR3 is TGTGCCAGCAGTTTATCCGGACAGGGGGCCTACGAGCAGTACTTC.

Of note for this clonotype: At one boundary the junction diverges from the germline segment, which might be a read error. The genes are TRBV7-9 and TRBJ2-5; TRBD2 aligns across 8 bases. Germline CDR1 is SEHNR and CDR2 is FQNEAQ (reference sequence). The CDR3 extends over 16 amino acids. CDR3 amino acids: CASLGINSGGGGAQYF. The CDR3 region has the DNA TGCGCCAGCCTGGGGATCAACAGCGGGGGAGGCGGGGCCCAGTACTTC.

V and J are TRBV9 and TRBJ2-1, with D tentatively TRBD2 (5 bases). With the DNA end fitting TRBJ2-7 better, the J assignment may be wrong. CDR1 and CDR2 from the germline V gene are SGDLS and YYNGEE. The CDR3 is 13 amino acids. Here the CDR3 DNA reads TGTGCCAGCAGCTCCTACGCGGGCTACGAGCAGTACTTC. Encoded protein: CASSSYAGYEQYF.

The V and J genes are TRBV7-9 and TRBJ1-4; no definite D call. Germline V gene sequence: CDR1 SEHNR, CDR2 FQNEAQ (reference sequence). The CDR3 is 15 residues long. The germline V and J ends were trimmed by 0 bases and 5 bases, with 10 bases remaining between them. As DNA, the CDR3 is TGTGCCAGCAGCTTAGCTTCCGGGCACAATGAAAAACTGTTTTTT. Encoded protein: CASSLASGHNEKLFF.

In this sample, this clonotype turned up many times. Its ends do not fully match the called genes, so a read error is possible. The chain recombines TRBV7-9 with TRBJ1-6; D is unclear. CDR1 is SEHNR, CDR2 FQNEAQ, per germline (reference sequence). This CDR3 spans 12 amino acids. The CDR3 spells CASSLGNSPLHF. The CDR3 DNA follows: TGTGCCAGCAGTTTAGGAAATTCACCCCTCCACTTT.

The J gene is TRBJ2-1, the V gene TRBV9; D is possibly TRBD2 (5 bases). V was cut by 7 bases and J by 2 bases, with 19 bases left in between. Germline CDR1 SGDLS, CDR2 YYNGEE. The CDR3 has 16 residues. The CDR3 spells CASGVDDRGTYNEQFF. In DNA, the CDR3 is TGTGCCAGCGGTGTAGATGATCGGGGTACCTACAATGAGCAGTTCTTC.